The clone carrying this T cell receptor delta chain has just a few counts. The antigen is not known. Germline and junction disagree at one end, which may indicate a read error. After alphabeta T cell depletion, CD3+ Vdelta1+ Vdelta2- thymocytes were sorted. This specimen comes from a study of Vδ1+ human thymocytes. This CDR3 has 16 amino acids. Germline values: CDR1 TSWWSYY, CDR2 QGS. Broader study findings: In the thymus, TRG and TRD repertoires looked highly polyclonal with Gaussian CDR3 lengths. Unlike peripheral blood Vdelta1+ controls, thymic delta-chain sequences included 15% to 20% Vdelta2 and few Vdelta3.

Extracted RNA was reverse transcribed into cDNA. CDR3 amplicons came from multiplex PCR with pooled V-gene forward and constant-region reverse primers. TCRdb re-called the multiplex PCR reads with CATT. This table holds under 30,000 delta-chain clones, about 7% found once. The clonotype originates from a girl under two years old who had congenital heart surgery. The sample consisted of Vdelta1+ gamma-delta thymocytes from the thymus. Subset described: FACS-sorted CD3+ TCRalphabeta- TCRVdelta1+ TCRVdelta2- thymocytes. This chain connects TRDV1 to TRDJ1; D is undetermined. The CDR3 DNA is TGTGCTCTTGGGGAACTAGTTTGCGGGTACACCGATGAACTCATCTTT. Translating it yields CALGELVCGYTDELIF.